The 11 T cell receptor beta chains below come from one sample, sequenced in a study of T-cell reconstitution after alpha-beta-depleted transplantation in children. Unique molecular identifiers were incorporated when the TCRbeta library was constructed. TCRdb fed the PCR reads into MiXCR, producing one record per CDR3 protein. The sample contains 200,000 to 250,000 distinct CDR3 sequences, about 9.2% of which appear only once. Sequenced material: PBMCs from the stem cell graft donor, taken from the stem cell graft. Receptor source: a human donor who donated a stem cell graft to a child with acute lymphoblastic leukemia.

This clonotype has more than one count but fewer than ten. For the CDR3, the DNA is TGTGCCATCAGTGAAGCTGTAGCCAAAAACATTCAGTACTTC. This encodes CAISEAVAKNIQYF. The rearrangement links TRBV10-3 to TRBJ2-4; unclear D gene. The CDR3 is 14 amino acids. V was cut by 3 bases and J by 0 bases, with 6 bases left in between. Germline loops: CDR1 ENHRY, CDR2 SYGVKD.

This clonotype came up many times. The genes are TRBV6-5 and TRBJ1-2, with 7 bases that match TRBD1. V lost 3 bases, J lost 7 bases, and 17 bases stayed unmatched. CDR1 is MNHEY, CDR2 SVGAGI, per germline. This CDR3 region has 17 residues. CDR3 bases: TGTGCCAGCAGTTATATCTCTTCCTGGACAGGCGATTTTGGCTACACCTTC. Translating it yields CASSYISSWTGDFGYTF.

This clonotype was seen a handful of times. The chain carries TRBV20-1 and TRBJ1-5; no reliable D call. CDR1 is DFQATT and CDR2 is SNEGSKA in the germline V gene (reference sequence). This CDR3 has 17 residues. V lost 2 bases, J lost 1 base, and 18 bases lay in between. The CDR3 nucleotides are TGCAGTGCTAGATATCTGACAACTAGGCCGAGCAATCAGCCCCAGCATTTT. Its protein is CSARYLTTRPSNQPQHF.

This clonotype was recorded many times. The chain uses TRBV7-2 and TRBJ2-5; D unresolved. Germline values: CDR1 SGHTA, CDR2 FQGNSA. Trimming cost V 5 bases and J 4 bases, with 17 bases left between them. The CDR3 contains 15 residues. CDR3: CASSPQVFSAETQYF. As DNA, the CDR3 is TGTGCCAGCAGCCCCCAGGTTTTTTCGGCAGAGACCCAGTACTTC.

This clonotype was seen many times. The J gene is TRBJ1-1, the V gene TRBV20-1, with 10 bases identical to TRBD1. This CDR3 spans 13 amino acids. The V and J ends lost 6 bases and 3 bases, in that order; junction bases with no gene match: 4. Germline V gene data show CDR1 as DFQATT and CDR2 as SNEGSKA (reference sequence). The chain's CDR3 is CSATGQGHTEAFF. As DNA, the CDR3 is TGCAGTGCCACGGGACAGGGGCACACTGAAGCTTTCTTT.

This rearrangement joins TRBV12-3 or TRBV12-4 to TRBJ2-2; 8 bases agree with TRBD1. Trimming at V came to 8 bases and at J to 5 bases, leaving 7 bases not matched to a gene. The CDR3 loop spans 14 amino acids. The CDR3 nucleotides are TGTGCCAGCGGGAGGACAGGGTTGACCGGGGAGCTGTTTTTT. The encoded protein is CASGRTGLTGELFF.

The chain combines TRBV7-2 with TRBJ1-2, with D possibly being TRBD1 (6 bases). Germline CDR1 is SGHTA and CDR2 is FQGNSA. Trimming removed 5 bases from V and 8 bases from J, with 21 bases in between. The CDR3 is 15 residues long. CDR3 in amino acids: CASSRTWVGAHGYTF. The CDR3 coding sequence is TGTGCCAGCAGCCGAACCTGGGTGGGGGCGCACGGCTACACCTTC.

This clonotype was counted many times. This chain uses TRBV5-1 with TRBJ2-1; maybe TRBD2 (6 bases). The CDR3 is made up of 14 amino acids. The V gene's germline CDR1 is SGHRS and CDR2 YFSETQ. Trimming pared 5 bases from V and 5 bases from J, leaving 14 bases between. The CDR3 here is CASSWGESNNEQFF. CDR3 in DNA: TGCGCCAGCAGTTGGGGGGAGTCCAACAATGAGCAGTTCTTC.

J is TRBJ2-7 and V is TRBV7-2; 10 bases map to TRBD1. CDR1 and CDR2 from the germline V gene are SGHTA and FQGNSA. V shed 5 bases and J 6 bases; nucleotides not matched to a gene: 10. This CDR3 region has 15 residues. Here the CDR3 reads CASSARQGARGEQYF. As DNA, the CDR3 is TGTGCCAGCAGCGCCCGACAGGGGGCTCGGGGCGAGCAGTACTTC.

This clonotype showed up many times. The genes are TRBV12-3 or TRBV12-4 and TRBJ1-1; the D is unclear. CDR3 length: 13 amino acids. V lost 4 bases and J lost 5, with 11 bases in between. CDR3 bases: TGTGCCAGCAGTTCACAGACATATACTGAAGCTTTCTTT. Protein: CASSSQTYTEAFF.

This clonotype was recorded a few times. V usage is TRBV18 and J usage is TRBJ1-2, with 7 nucleotides matching TRBD1. V shed 8 bases and J 4 bases; nucleotides not matched to a gene: 7. CDR1 is KGHSH, CDR2 LQKENI, per germline. The CDR3 has 13 amino acids. CDR3 sequence (DNA): TGTGCCAGCGGGACAGACGAAGTCTATGGCTACACCTTC. It codes for CASGTDEVYGYTF.